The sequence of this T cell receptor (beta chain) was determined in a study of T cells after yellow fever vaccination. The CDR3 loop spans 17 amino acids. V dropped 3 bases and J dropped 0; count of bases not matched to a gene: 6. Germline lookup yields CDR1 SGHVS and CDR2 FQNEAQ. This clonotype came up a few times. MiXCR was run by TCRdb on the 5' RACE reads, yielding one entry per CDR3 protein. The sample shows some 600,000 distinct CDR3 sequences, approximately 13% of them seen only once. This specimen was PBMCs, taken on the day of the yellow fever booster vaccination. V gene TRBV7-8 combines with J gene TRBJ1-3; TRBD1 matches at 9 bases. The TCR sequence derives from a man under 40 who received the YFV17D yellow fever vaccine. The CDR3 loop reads CASSFRTGASSGNTIYF. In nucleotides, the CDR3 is TGTGCCAGCAGCTTTCGGACAGGGGCAAGCTCTGGAAACACCATATATTTT.